A single sample gave rise to the 16 T cell receptor beta chains below, sequenced in a study of beta chain features in type 1 diabetes. Sequencing targeted expressed TCRB transcripts, as all isolated RNA had been reverse transcribed. Assay: immunoSEQ multiplex PCR; the TCRdb copy retains only in-frame clones and omits some. The repertoire has hundreds of thousands of clones, over 10% of them found once; the top ten carry about 0.045%. Sequenced input: naive CD4+ T cells from blood. These receptors were collected from a woman under 30 in good health.

The chain combines TRBV7-2 with TRBJ2-7, with no clear D. The germline V gene encodes CDR1 SGHTA and CDR2 FQGNSA. The V and J ends lost 4 bases and 0 bases respectively, with 13 bases between them. The CDR3 extends over 15 amino acids. The CDR3 nucleotides read TGTGCCAGCAGCTCCACGGGTCTACGCTCCTACGAGCAGTACTTC. Translating it yields CASSSTGLRSYEQYF.

This clone came up a few times. This chain connects TRBV29-1 to TRBJ1-4; D is possibly TRBD1 (5 bases). Germline V gene data show CDR1 as SQVTM and CDR2 as ANQGSEA. The CDR3 runs 13 residues. V was shortened by 5 bases and J by 5 bases, with 12 bases between the two germline ends. The CDR3 bases are TGCAGCGTTCGCCGGGGCGGGAATGAAAAACTGTTTTTT. Translated: CSVRRGGNEKLFF.

The CDR3 DNA sequence: TGCGCCAGCAGACAACTTCAGGGGACCATGAACACTGAAGCTTTCTTT. Amino acids: CASRQLQGTMNTEAFF. The chain couples TRBV4-1 to TRBJ1-1; tentatively, D is TRBD1 (6 bases). Germline V gene lookup returns CDR1 MGHRA and CDR2 YSYEKL. The V end lost 6 bases, the J end lost 0 bases, and 17 bases lay between the germline ends. The CDR3 consists of 16 residues.

This clone was seen a handful of times. The genes are TRBV29-1 and TRBJ2-2; weak D call: TRBD2 (5 bases). Looked up from germline, CDR1 is SQVTM and CDR2 is ANQGSEA. V lost 1 base and J lost 12, with 21 bases in between. This CDR3 has 15 amino acids. Written as DNA, the CDR3 is TGCAGCGTTGAAGCGGAGCGGAAGTCACCGGGGAAGCTGTTTTTT. Residues: CSVEAERKSPGKLFF.

The V and J genes are TRBV19 and TRBJ1-1, with unresolved D. CDR1 is LNHDA, CDR2 SQIVND, per germline (reference sequence). The CDR3 consists of 12 residues. Trimming left V 4 bases short and J 8 bases short, with 11 bases between. CDR3 coding DNA: TGTGCCAGTAGTACCCTAACATACGAAGCTTTCTTT. Amino acids: CASSTLTYEAFF.

This chain connects TRBV28 to TRBJ2-5, with D unclear. The V and J ends lost 3 bases and 5 bases respectively, with 10 bases between them. From germline, CDR1 is MDHEN and CDR2 SYDVKM. The CDR3 is made up of 13 amino acids. Here the CDR3 reads CASSFRVVETQYF. In nucleotides, the CDR3 is TGTGCCAGCAGTTTCCGGGTGGTGGAGACCCAGTACTTC.

This clone was detected a few times. The chain carries TRBV7-3 and TRBJ1-1; D is unresolved. V lost 3 bases and J 0 bases, leaving 5 bases between the germline ends. The CDR3 is 13 amino acids. Germline values: CDR1 SGHTA, CDR2 FQGTGA. The CDR3 spells CASSFAVNTEAFF. CDR3 coding DNA: TGTGCCAGCAGCTTTGCAGTGAACACTGAAGCTTTCTTT.

The chain is built from TRBV28 and TRBJ1-2; D not certain. This CDR3 is built from 14 residues. The V end lost 4 bases, the J end lost 4 bases, and 13 bases lay between the germline ends. Germline CDR1 MDHEN, CDR2 SYDVKM. CDR3 in DNA: TGTGCCAGCAGTTCGCAGCCAGCCGGCTATGGCTACACCTTC. Amino acids: CASSSQPAGYGYTF.

The chain employs TRBV29-1 and TRBJ1-1, with D possibly matching TRBD1 (5 bases). The germline CDR1 and CDR2 sequences are SQVTM and ANQGSEA. This CDR3 comprises 13 residues. Trimming cost V 0 bases and J 5 bases, with 10 bases left between them. CDR3 sequence: CSVEEEGRTEAFF. The CDR3, as DNA: TGCAGCGTTGAAGAGGAGGGACGGACTGAAGCTTTCTTT.

In this sample, this clone turned up a few times. The chain carries TRBV28 and TRBJ2-7; TRBD1 might be the D (5 bases). V was pared by 5 bases and J by 0 bases, with 11 bases between. Germline V gives CDR1 MDHEN, CDR2 SYDVKM. The CDR3 is made up of 14 amino acids. CDR3 sequence: CASSPRVPSYEQYV. For the CDR3, the DNA is TGTGCCAGCAGTCCCAGGGTCCCCTCCTACGAGCAGTACGTC.

This clone was detected a few times. The chain joins TRBV30 to TRBJ1-2; 11 bases are a match to TRBD1. Germline CDR1 is GTSNPN and CDR2 is SVGIG (reference sequence). J was trimmed by 1 base and V by 1 base; bases with no gene match: 8. The CDR3 is 17 residues long. CDR3 sequence: CAWSEGTGGDYNYGYTF. Written as DNA, the CDR3 is TGTGCCTGGAGTGAAGGGACAGGGGGGGATTATAACTATGGCTACACCTTC.

This clone has a single count. The chain employs TRBV9 and TRBJ1-4; 8 positions agree with TRBD1. CDR3 length: 16 residues. The junction had 12 bases not matched to a gene; V was cut back by 3 bases and J by 8 bases. Germline CDR1 reads SGDLS; CDR2 reads YYNGEE. CDR3 nucleotides: TGTGCCAGCAGCGGAAGGATCGGGACAGGAGGGGAAAAACTGTTTTTT. Translation gives CASSGRIGTGGEKLFF.

This clone occurred a few times. The chain carries TRBV7-9 and TRBJ1-1, with 7 bases that match TRBD1. Looked up from germline, CDR1 is SEHNR and CDR2 is FQNEAQ (reference sequence). CDR3 length equals 17 residues. V lost 5 bases and J lost 0; bases outside the gene matches: 12. The CDR3 DNA sequence: TGTGCCAGCAGCCGCCCTTTATACAGGGGCGTGAACACTGAAGCTTTCTTT. Protein sequence: CASSRPLYRGVNTEAFF.

Ten or more counts support this clone. V usage is TRBV28 and J usage is TRBJ2-4, with D unresolved. The V and J ends lost 5 bases and 6 bases respectively, with 11 bases between them. Germline lookup yields CDR1 MDHEN and CDR2 SYDVKM. The CDR3 runs to 13 residues. The CDR3 loop is CASSTRTVNIQYF. The CDR3, as DNA: TGTGCCAGCAGTACAAGGACCGTAAACATTCAGTACTTC. Full variable domain (outside the CDR3, taken from reference TRBV28 and TRBJ2-4): DVKVTQSSRYLVKRTGEKVFLECVQDMDHENMFWYRQDPGLGLRLIYFSYDVKMKEKGDIPEGYSVSREKKERFSLILESASTNQTSMYLCASSTRTVNIQYFGAGTRLSVL.

The chain employs TRBV7-2 and TRBJ2-1, with TRBD2 matching 10 bases. Germline V CDR1 and CDR2: SGHTA, FQGNSA. This CDR3 comprises 12 residues. J lost 12 bases, V lost 5 bases, and 4 bases had no gene match. DNA of the CDR3: TGTGCCAGCAGCCTAGGACTAGCGGTGCAGTTCTTC. Translation gives CASSLGLAVQFF.

There are a few counts of this clone. J is TRBJ2-7 and V is TRBV5-4; the match to TRBD2 covers 7 bases. Germline assignment: CDR1 SGHNT and CDR2 YYREEE (reference sequence). The ends lost 4 bases at V and 1 base at J; junction bases unmatched: 11. The CDR3 loop spans 16 amino acids. CDR3 nucleotide sequence: TGTGCCAGCAGCCTTCTAGGGACTACTACTTCCTACGAGCAGTACTTC. This sequence encodes CASSLLGTTTSYEQYF. The complete variable domain, with remaining parts taken from reference TRBV5-4 and TRBJ2-7, reads ETGVTQSPTHLIKTRGQQVTLRCSSQSGHNTVSWYQQALGQGPQFIFQYYREEENGRGNFPPRFSGLQFPNYSSELNVNALELDDSALYLCASSLLGTTTSYEQYFGPGTRLTVT.